These 22 T cell receptor beta chains share one sample of origin, sequenced in a study of response to subunit inactivated influenza vaccine. MiXCR, applied by TCRdb to the RT-PCR reads, yields one record per CDR3 protein. This sample has 550,000 to 650,000 distinct CDR3 sequences, with about 11% found just once. The sample consisted of PBMCs from blood, taken on the day of vaccination. The source is a man in his fifties who received an inactivated influenza vaccine.

This chain links TRBV6-2 or TRBV6-3 with TRBJ1-6, with D unresolved. There are 18 residues in the CDR3. Trimming left V 2 bases short and J 7 bases short, with 21 bases between. Per the germline V gene, CDR1 is MNHEY and CDR2 is SVGEGT. CDR3 coding DNA: TGTGCCAGCAGTTACCACGAAAGACATCGGGAGGGCAATTCACCCCTCCACTTT. This gives the protein CASSYHERHREGNSPLHF.

This clonotype came up a few times. The chain combines TRBV5-1 with TRBJ2-2, with TRBD2 matching 8 bases. This CDR3 comprises 16 residues. Trimming cost V 5 bases and J 6 bases; bases outside gene matches: 12. Germline assignment: CDR1 SGHRS and CDR2 YFSETQ. For the CDR3, the DNA is TGCGCCAGCAGACCGGATGGTCTAGCGGGTCCCGGGGAGCTGTTTTTT. Translating gives CASRPDGLAGPGELFF.

This clonotype was seen more than once but under ten times. The rearrangement joins TRBV7-9 to TRBJ1-2; maybe TRBD1 (6 bases). Germline V CDR1 and CDR2: SEHNR, FQNEAQ (reference sequence). The V gene lost 4 bases and the J gene lost 6 bases, with 12 bases spanning the gap. The CDR3 is 13 residues long. The CDR3 is CASSSYNRDGYTF. CDR3 coding DNA: TGTGCCAGCAGCTCATACAACAGGGATGGCTACACCTTC.

CDR3 sequence (DNA): TGTGCCAGTAGTATAGTTTCAGCGGGGGGGCTGGAGACCCAGTACTTC. This encodes CASSIVSAGGLETQYF. V and J are TRBV19 and TRBJ2-5; 10 nucleotides line up with TRBD2. The trim removed 1 base at V and 5 bases at J, leaving 7 bases unmatched. This CDR3 has 16 residues. Germline CDR1 and CDR2: LNHDA and SQIVND (reference sequence).

There are a few counts of this clonotype. This sequence joins TRBV7-2 and TRBJ1-1; 8 bases map to TRBD1. The V gene's germline CDR1 is SGHTA and CDR2 FQGNSA. The CDR3 consists of 15 residues. The junction had 8 bases not matched to a gene; V was cut back by 2 bases and J by 6 bases. CDR3 loop: CASSLMPGGRAEAFF. The CDR3 region has the DNA TGTGCCAGCAGCTTAATGCCAGGGGGCAGGGCTGAAGCTTTCTTT. Full variable domain (outside the CDR3, taken from reference TRBV7-2 and TRBJ1-1): GAGVSQSPSNKVTEKGKDVELRCDPISGHTALYWYRQSLGQGLEFLIYFQGNSAPDKSGLPSDRFSAERTGGSVSTLTIQRTQQEDSAVYLCASSLMPGGRAEAFFGQGTRLTVV.

This clonotype was detected a few times. The J gene is TRBJ2-3, the V gene TRBV5-1; D gene unclear. Germline values: CDR1 SGHRS, CDR2 YFSETQ. V lost 5 bases and J lost 0, with 13 bases in between. The CDR3 runs to 15 residues. CDR3 DNA sequence: TGCGCCAGCAGTCAGGTAGCCGCTAGCACAGATACGCAGTATTTT. Protein product: CASSQVAASTDTQYF.

There are many counts of this clonotype. The chain employs TRBV12-3 or TRBV12-4 and TRBJ1-1; unclear D gene. The CDR3 is made up of 13 amino acids. V shed 1 base and J shed 4 bases, with 7 bases lying between them. This CDR3 reads CASSLGEGTEAFF. The CDR3 region has the DNA TGTGCCAGCAGTTTAGGGGAGGGCACTGAAGCTTTCTTT.

This clonotype showed up many times. The rearrangement uses TRBV7-8 and TRBJ2-1, with 7 positions matching TRBD2. There are 14 residues in the CDR3. The germline gives CDR1 SGHVS, CDR2 FQNEAQ. V shed 5 bases, J shed 9 bases, and the junction held 10 bases outside the gene matches. The CDR3 is CASSLQTSQAEQFF. CDR3 in DNA: TGTGCCAGCAGCCTTCAGACTAGCCAGGCTGAGCAGTTCTTC.

The chain uses TRBV25-1 and TRBJ1-2; D is uncertain. The CDR3 extends over 13 amino acids. Trimming removed 4 bases from V and 2 bases from J, with 8 bases in between. Germline CDR1 and CDR2: MGHDK and SYGVNS. CDR3 in amino acids: CASSGTVNYGYTF. Here the CDR3 DNA reads TGTGCCAGCAGTGGGACCGTCAACTATGGCTACACCTTC.

This clonotype has just a few counts. The CDR3 DNA follows: TGTGCCAGCAGTTTAGTACTGCTAGCCAAAAACATTCAGTACTTC. Amino acid sequence: CASSLVLLAKNIQYF. This chain joins TRBV12-3 or TRBV12-4 and TRBJ2-4; no definite D call. The CDR3 has 15 residues. V shed 1 base and J shed 0 bases, with 7 bases lying between them.

The gene calls are TRBV27 and TRBJ2-7; TRBD2 is a possible D gene (7 bases). V was cut by 4 bases and J by 2 bases, with 18 bases left in between. The CDR3 runs 16 residues. Germline V gene lookup returns CDR1 MNHEY and CDR2 SMNVEV (reference sequence). This CDR3 is CASSSSLGGVAYEQYF. Written as DNA, the CDR3 is TGTGCCAGCAGTTCTTCCCTAGGGGGGGTGGCCTACGAGCAGTACTTC.

The rearrangement joins TRBV9 to TRBJ2-1; D is unclear. V lost 0 bases and J lost 7, with 17 bases in between. The CDR3 loop spans 16 amino acids. The germline gives CDR1 SGDLS, CDR2 YYNGEE. CDR3 nucleotide sequence: TGTGCCAGCAGCGTAGTTGGGGTAGATCTAAGGAATGAGCAGTTCTTC. Amino acid sequence: CASSVVGVDLRNEQFF.

This clonotype has only a few counts. This CDR3 is CASSFGTSGLYEQYF. As DNA, the CDR3 is TGTGCCAGCAGCTTTGGGACTAGCGGGCTATACGAGCAGTACTTC. The rearrangement joins TRBV5-6 to TRBJ2-7; TRBD2 aligns across 12 bases. The CDR3 covers 15 residues. Germline lookup yields CDR1 SGHDT and CDR2 YYEEEE. V dropped 2 bases and J dropped 4; count of bases not matched to a gene: 4.

The gene calls are TRBV20-1 and TRBJ2-3; 7 bases line up with TRBD2. V shed 0 bases and J 4 bases; nucleotides not matched to a gene: 7. This CDR3 has 15 residues. Germline assignment: CDR1 DFQATT and CDR2 SNEGSKA (reference sequence). The CDR3, as DNA: TGCAGTGCTAGAGATTTCGCGGGAGATCCAGATACGCAGTATTTT. Protein product: CSARDFAGDPDTQYF.

The chain couples TRBV6-2 or TRBV6-3 to TRBJ1-1, with a possible D match to TRBD1 (5 bases). Per the germline V gene, CDR1 is MNHEY and CDR2 is SVGEGT. V lost 5 bases to trimming and J lost 1 base, with 11 bases between them. The CDR3 spans 14 residues. CDR3 bases: TGTGCCAGCAGTCGGGGACGGCAGAACACTGAAGCTTTCTTT. This sequence encodes CASSRGRQNTEAFF.

The sample holds a few counts of this clonotype. The chain is built from TRBV6-1 and TRBJ2-3; 14 bases line up with TRBD2. V trimming: 7 bases; J trimming: 2 bases; junction bases outside the gene matches: 5. The CDR3 runs to 16 residues. The germline CDR1 and CDR2 sequences are MNHNS and SASEGT. The CDR3 DNA follows: TGTGCCAGCACTCGGACTAGCGGGGGGCACACAGATACGCAGTATTTT. It specifies CASTRTSGGHTDTQYF.

This clonotype occurred a few times. This chain's CDR3 is CAWSVPPALAGVLWNEQFF. For the CDR3, the DNA is TGTGCCTGGAGTGTACCACCTGCACTAGCGGGAGTCCTATGGAATGAGCAGTTCTTC. V usage is TRBV30 and J usage is TRBJ2-1; 11 bases align to TRBD2. After removal of 0 bases from V and 7 bases from J, the junction contained 17 bases not matched to a gene. This CDR3 is 19 amino acids long. The germline CDR1 and CDR2 sequences are GTSNPN and SVGIG (reference sequence).

This clonotype was recorded only once. This chain uses TRBV4-2 with TRBJ2-4; 7 nucleotides line up with TRBD2. The CDR3 totals 15 residues. The ends lost 0 bases at V and 8 bases at J; junction bases unmatched: 7. The germline V gene has CDR1 LGHNA and CDR2 YNFKEQ. CDR3 nucleotide sequence: TGTGCCAGCAGCCAAGAACAGCGGGAACAGGACATTCAGTACTTC. It translates to CASSQEQREQDIQYF.

In DNA form, the CDR3 reads TGTGCCTGGAGTGTACTTTCCGGGGGAGGCTACACCTTC. Translating gives CAWSVLSGGGYTF. The chain is built from TRBV30 and TRBJ1-2, with D maybe TRBD1 (5 bases). Germline V lookup: CDR1 GTSNPN, CDR2 SVGIG (reference sequence). The CDR3 length is 13 residues. V gave up 0 bases and J gave up 8 bases, with 13 bases separating them.

V is TRBV20-1 and J is TRBJ2-1; 14 nucleotides match TRBD2. The trim removed 1 base at V and 6 bases at J, leaving 5 bases unmatched. The germline gives CDR1 DFQATT, CDR2 SNEGSKA (reference sequence). The CDR3 sequence is 16 residues long. CDR3 sequence (DNA): TGCAGTGCTAGAGGGACTAGCGGGGGGACCCCCAATGAGCAGTTCTTC. This translates into CSARGTSGGTPNEQFF.

The sample holds a few counts of this clonotype. The chain recombines TRBV11-2 with TRBJ2-7; the D gene is possibly TRBD1 (6 bases). Germline assignment: CDR1 SGHAT and CDR2 FQNNGV. This CDR3 has 16 amino acids. With 2 bases removed from V and 2 bases from J, the gap between germline ends came to 16 bases. Here the CDR3 reads CASSLFQGPLAYEQYF. CDR3 DNA sequence: TGTGCCAGCAGCTTATTCCAGGGGCCCTTAGCCTACGAGCAGTACTTC.

This clonotype has a handful of counts. V is TRBV9 and J is TRBJ2-5; possible D gene TRBD1, 6 bases. The CDR3 covers 16 residues. From germline, CDR1 is SGDLS and CDR2 YYNGEE. V was pared by 2 bases and J by 4 bases, with 18 bases between. The CDR3 loop is CASSVLAQGFGETQYF. The CDR3 DNA sequence: TGTGCCAGCAGCGTCCTTGCTCAGGGGTTCGGAGAGACCCAGTACTTC.